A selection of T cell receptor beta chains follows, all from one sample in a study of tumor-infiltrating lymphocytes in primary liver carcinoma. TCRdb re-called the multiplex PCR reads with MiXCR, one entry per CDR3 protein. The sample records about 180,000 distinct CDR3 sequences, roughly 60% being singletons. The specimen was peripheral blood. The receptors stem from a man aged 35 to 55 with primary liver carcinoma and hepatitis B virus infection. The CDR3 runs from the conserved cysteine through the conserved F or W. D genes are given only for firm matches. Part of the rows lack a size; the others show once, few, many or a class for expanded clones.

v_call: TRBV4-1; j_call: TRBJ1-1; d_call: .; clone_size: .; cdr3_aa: CASIQVRGDGNAEAFF; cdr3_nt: TGCGCCAGCATCCAAGTGAGAGGCGACGGGAACGCTGAAGCTTTCTTT
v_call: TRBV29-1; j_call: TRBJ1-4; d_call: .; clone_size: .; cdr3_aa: CGVGVRLNEKLFF; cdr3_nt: TGCGGCGTTGGGGTCAGGCTTAATGAAAAACTGTTTTTT
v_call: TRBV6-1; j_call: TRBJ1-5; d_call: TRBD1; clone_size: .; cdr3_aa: CASSVDRGEGQPQHF; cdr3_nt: TGTGCCAGCAGCGTCGACAGGGGGGAGGGTCAGCCCCAGCATTTT
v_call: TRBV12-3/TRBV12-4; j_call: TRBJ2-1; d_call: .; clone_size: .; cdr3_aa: CASSLLEGVGQFF; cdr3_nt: TGTGCCAGCAGTTTATTAGAGGGGGTAGGGCAGTTCTTC
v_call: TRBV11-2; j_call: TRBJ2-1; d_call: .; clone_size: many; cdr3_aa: CASSLISYNEQFF; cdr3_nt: TGTGCCAGTTCACTCATTTCCTACAATGAGCAGTTCTTC
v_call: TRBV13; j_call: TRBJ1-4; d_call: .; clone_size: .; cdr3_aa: CASSLGRPVEKLFF; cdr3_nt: TGTGCCAGCAGCTTAGGCAGGCCCGTCGAAAAACTGTTTTTT
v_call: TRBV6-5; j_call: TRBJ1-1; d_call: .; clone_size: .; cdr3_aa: CASSYSWTRQKNLEAFF; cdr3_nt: TGTGCCAGCAGTTACTCGTGGACAAGACAGAAAAACCTTGAAGCTTTCTTT
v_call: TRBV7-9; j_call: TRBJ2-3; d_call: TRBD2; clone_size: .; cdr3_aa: CASSQGLATDTQYF; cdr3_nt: TGTGCCAGCAGCCAAGGACTAGCGACAGATACGCAGTATTTT
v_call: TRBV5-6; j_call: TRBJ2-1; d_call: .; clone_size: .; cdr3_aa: CASGLMASPHEQFF; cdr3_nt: TGTGCCAGCGGCTTGATGGCTAGCCCCCATGAGCAGTTCTTC
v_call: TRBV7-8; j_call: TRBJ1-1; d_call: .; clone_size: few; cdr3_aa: CASSFRHGNTEAFF; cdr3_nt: TGTGCCAGCAGCTTTAGGCACGGGAACACTGAAGCTTTCTTT
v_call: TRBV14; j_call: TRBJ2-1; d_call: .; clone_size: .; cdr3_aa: CASSFPFGNEQFF; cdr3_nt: TGTGCCAGCAGCTTTCCGTTTGGCAATGAGCAGTTCTTC
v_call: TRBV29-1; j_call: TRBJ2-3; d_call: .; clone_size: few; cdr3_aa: CSVVALGITDTQYF; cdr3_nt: TGCAGCGTTGTAGCGTTGGGGATTACAGATACGCAGTATTTT
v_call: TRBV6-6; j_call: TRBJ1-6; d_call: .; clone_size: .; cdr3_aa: CASSYSGGRRSIRLYNSPLHF; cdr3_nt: TGTGCCAGCAGTTACTCGGGAGGCAGACGCAGTATTCGACTATATAATTCACCCCTCCACTTT
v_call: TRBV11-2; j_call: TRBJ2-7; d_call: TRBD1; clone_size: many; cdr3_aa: CASSLTGGYEQYF; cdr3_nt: TGTGCCAGCAGCTTAACAGGGGGGTACGAGCAGTACTTC
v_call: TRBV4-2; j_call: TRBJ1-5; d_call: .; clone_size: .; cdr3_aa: CASSQDWDSNQPQHF; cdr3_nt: TGTGCCAGCAGCCAAGATTGGGACAGCAATCAGCCCCAGCATTTT
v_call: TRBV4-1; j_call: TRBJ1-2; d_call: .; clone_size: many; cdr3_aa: CASSQRVNYGYTF; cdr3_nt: TGCGCCAGCAGTCAGAGGGTTAACTATGGCTACACCTTC
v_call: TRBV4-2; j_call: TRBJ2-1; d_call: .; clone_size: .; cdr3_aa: CASSQGSSGSYNEQFF; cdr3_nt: TGTGCCAGCAGCCAGGGCAGTAGCGGTTCGTACAATGAGCAGTTCTTC
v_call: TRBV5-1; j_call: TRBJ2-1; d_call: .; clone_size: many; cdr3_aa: CASSLFGGGINEQFF; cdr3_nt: TGCGCCAGCAGCCTCTTCGGGGGAGGTATAAATGAGCAGTTCTTC
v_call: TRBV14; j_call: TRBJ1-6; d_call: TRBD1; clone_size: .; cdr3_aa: CASSQGQGNSPLHF; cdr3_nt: TGTGCCAGCAGCCAAGGACAGGGGAATTCACCCCTCCACTTT
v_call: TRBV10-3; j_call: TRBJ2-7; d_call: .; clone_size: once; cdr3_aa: CAIRPAGTFSYEQHF; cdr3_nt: TGTGCCATCAGACCAGCCGGGACATTCTCCTACGAGCAGCACTTC
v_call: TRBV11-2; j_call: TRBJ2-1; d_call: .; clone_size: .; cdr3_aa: CASSLSRQGVYNEQFF; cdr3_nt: TGTGCCAGCAGCCTCTCGCGACAAGGGGTCTACAATGAGCAGTTCTTC
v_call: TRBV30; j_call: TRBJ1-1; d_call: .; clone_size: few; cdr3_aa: CAWSYKTGGAFF; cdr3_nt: TGTGCCTGGAGTTATAAGACCGGGGGAGCTTTCTTT
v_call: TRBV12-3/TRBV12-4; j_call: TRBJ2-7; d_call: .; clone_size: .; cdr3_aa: CASSPDGRTGELYF; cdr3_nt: TGTGCCAGCAGCCCCGACGGCCGTACAGGCGAACTGTACTTC
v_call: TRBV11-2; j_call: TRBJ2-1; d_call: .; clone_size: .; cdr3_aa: CAGSFNWDNNFF; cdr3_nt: TGTGCCGGCAGCTTCAACTGGGACAACAATTTCTTC
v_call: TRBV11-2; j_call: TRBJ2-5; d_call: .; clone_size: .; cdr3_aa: CASSLAWASETRYF; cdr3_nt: TGTGCCAGCAGCTTAGCTTGGGCATCAGAGACCCGGTACTTC
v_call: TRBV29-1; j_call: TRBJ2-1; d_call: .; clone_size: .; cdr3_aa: CSVDYPYKEQFF; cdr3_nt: TGCAGCGTTGACTACCCATACAAAGAGCAGTTCTTC
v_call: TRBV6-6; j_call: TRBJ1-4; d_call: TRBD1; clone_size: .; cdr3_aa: CASSYRQGVNNEKLFF; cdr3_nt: TGTGCCAGCAGTTACCGACAGGGAGTGAATAATGAAAAACTGTTTTTT
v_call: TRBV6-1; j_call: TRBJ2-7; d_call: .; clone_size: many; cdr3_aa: CASSRDGNYEQYF; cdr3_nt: TGTGCCAGCAGCCGGGACGGAAACTACGAGCAGTACTTC
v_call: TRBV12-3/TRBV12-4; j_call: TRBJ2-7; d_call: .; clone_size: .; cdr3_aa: CASSAPMAGGVGEQYF; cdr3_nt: TGTGCCAGCAGTGCCCCTATGGCAGGAGGGGTTGGTGAGCAGTACTTC
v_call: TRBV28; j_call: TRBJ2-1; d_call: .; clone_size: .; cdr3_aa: CASSSPGRGGSYNEQFF; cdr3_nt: TGTGCCAGCAGTTCTCCGGGCAGGGGTGGGTCCTACAATGAGCAGTTCTTC
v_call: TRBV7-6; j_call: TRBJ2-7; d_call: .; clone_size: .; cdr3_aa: CASSLAGHLEQYF; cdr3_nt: TGTGCCAGCAGCTTAGCGGGCCACCTTGAGCAGTACTTC
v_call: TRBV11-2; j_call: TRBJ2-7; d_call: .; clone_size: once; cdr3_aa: CAGSYGVGSAVYEQYF; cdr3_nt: TGTGCCGGCAGTTATGGGGTGGGTTCTGCAGTATACGAGCAGTACTTC
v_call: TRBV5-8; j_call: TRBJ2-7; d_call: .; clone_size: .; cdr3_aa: CASTYGQYF; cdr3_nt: TGTGCCAGCACCTACGGGCAGTACTTC
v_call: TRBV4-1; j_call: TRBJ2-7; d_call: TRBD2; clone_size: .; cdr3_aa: CASSQDRVPTSGRAYEQYF; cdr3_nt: TGCGCCAGCAGCCAAGATAGGGTTCCGACTAGCGGGAGGGCCTACGAGCAGTACTTC
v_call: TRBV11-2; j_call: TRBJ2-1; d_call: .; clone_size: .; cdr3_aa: CVSSPPRGQIWNEQFF; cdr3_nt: TGTGTCAGCAGCCCTCCGAGAGGACAGATCTGGAATGAGCAGTTCTTC
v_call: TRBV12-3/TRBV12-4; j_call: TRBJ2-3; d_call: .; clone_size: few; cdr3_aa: CASSGVLDTQYF; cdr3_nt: TGTGCCAGCAGTGGGGTCCTCGATACGCAGTATTTT
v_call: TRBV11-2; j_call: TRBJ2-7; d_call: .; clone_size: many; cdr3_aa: CASSLDRGEQYF; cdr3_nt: TGTGCCAGCAGCTTAGACAGGGGCGAGCAGTACTTC
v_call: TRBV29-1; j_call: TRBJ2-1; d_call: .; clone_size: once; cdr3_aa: CSVEGTDYNEQSF; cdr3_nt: TGCAGCGTTGAAGGGACTGACTATAATGAGCAGTCCTTC
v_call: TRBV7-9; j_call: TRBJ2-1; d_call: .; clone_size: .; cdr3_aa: CASSYGANNEQFF; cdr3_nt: TGTGCCAGCAGTTACGGGGCCAACAATGAGCAGTTCTTC